These 19 T cell receptor beta chains were sequenced from one sample in a study of blood T cell repertoires in COVID-19. Data came from immunoSEQ multiplex PCR; TCRdb stores just in-frame clones and leaves some out. The table shows about 40,000 clones, with approximately 90% occurring only once. Sequenced input: peripheral blood. The origin of the receptors is a woman aged 25 to 39 in a cohort sampled during active COVID-19.

The CDR3 DNA is TGTGCCACCACCCAGACAGGGGGCGCGAATCAGCCCCAGCATTTT. Translated: CATTQTGGANQPQHF. This chain joins TRBV15 and TRBJ1-5; TRBD1 aligns across 10 bases. J gave up 4 bases and V 7 bases, and 7 bases lay outside the gene matches. This CDR3 region has 15 residues. The V gene's germline CDR1 is LNHNV and CDR2 YYDKDF (reference sequence).

This clone was seen a few times. The chain joins TRBV29-1 to TRBJ1-4; the D gene is possibly TRBD1 (6 bases). Trimming removed 5 bases at V and 3 bases at J, with 16 bases between. The CDR3 has 15 residues. Germline V gene lookup returns CDR1 SQVTM and CDR2 ANQGSEA. In DNA, the CDR3 is TGCAGCGTTAGGGGGGGGGCCGGACCTAATGAAAAACTGTTTTTT. Translating gives CSVRGGAGPNEKLFF.

Only a few counts were recorded for this clone. V usage is TRBV6-5 and J usage is TRBJ2-1, with D perhaps matching TRBD1 (7 bases). Germline V lookup: CDR1 MNHEY, CDR2 SVGAGI. The CDR3 has 12 amino acids. V shed 7 bases and J shed 9 bases, with 13 bases lying between them. In nucleotides, the CDR3 is TGTGCCAGCACCCAGGGGGGAGGTGAGCAGTTCTTC. This encodes CASTQGGGEQFF.

The chain carries TRBV7-9 and TRBJ2-7; tentative D call: TRBD1 (5 bases). The germline V gene has CDR1 SEHNR and CDR2 FQNEAQ (reference sequence). The ends were cut back, 1 base at V and 3 bases at J, with 10 bases in the middle. The CDR3 has 14 residues. The CDR3 region is CASSLEAQGYEQYF. CDR3 coding DNA: TGTGCCAGCAGCTTAGAGGCCCAGGGCTACGAGCAGTACTTC.

Only a few counts were recorded for this clone. This sequence joins TRBV7-9 and TRBJ2-2; D is unclear. Germline V gene data show CDR1 as SEHNR and CDR2 as FQNEAQ (reference sequence). The CDR3 has 14 residues. V was pared by 4 bases and J by 7 bases, with 13 bases between. CDR3 residues: CASSSPNRHGELFF. In DNA, the CDR3 is TGTGCCAGCAGCTCCCCCAACCGACACGGGGAGCTGTTTTTT.

The chain employs TRBV30 and TRBJ1-2; no clear D gene. The ends were cut back, 3 bases at V and 4 bases at J, with 12 bases in the middle. CDR1 and CDR2 from the germline V gene are GTSNPN and SVGIG (reference sequence). This CDR3 is built from 13 residues. The CDR3: CAWRPVSPYGYTF. CDR3 nucleotides: TGTGCCTGGAGGCCTGTAAGCCCCTATGGCTACACCTTC.

The chain recombines TRBV7-8 with TRBJ2-7; D remains ambiguous. This CDR3 has 14 residues. V was pared by 1 base and J by 7 bases, with 14 bases between. Germline CDR1 reads SGHVS; CDR2 reads FQNEAQ. The DNA of the CDR3 is TGTGCCAGCAGCTTAGAGCCAGAGACCGGGGAGCAGTACTTC. It yields the protein CASSLEPETGEQYF.

The chain employs TRBV5-1 and TRBJ2-3, with D unresolved. V was trimmed by 0 bases and J by 3 bases, leaving 14 bases between them. The germline V gene has CDR1 SGHRS and CDR2 YFSETQ. The CDR3 length is 16 residues. DNA for the CDR3: TGCGCCAGCAGCTTGGGGGTGGATGAGCGAACAGATACGCAGTATTTT. Amino acid sequence: CASSLGVDERTDTQYF.

V usage is TRBV20-1 and J usage is TRBJ2-7, with 9 positions matching TRBD2. J was trimmed by 2 bases and V by 3 bases; bases with no gene match: 5. Looked up from germline, CDR1 is DFQATT and CDR2 is SNEGSKA (reference sequence). There are 14 residues in the CDR3. The CDR3 region is CSASKSSGAYEQYF. The CDR3 bases are TGCAGTGCTAGTAAGTCTAGCGGGGCCTACGAGCAGTACTTC.

The rearrangement links TRBV12-3 or TRBV12-4 to TRBJ1-1; tentatively, D is TRBD1 (6 bases). The V end was cut by 4 bases, the J end by 8 bases, with 14 bases between. This CDR3 is built from 13 residues. CDR3 sequence: CASSSPWTVEAFF. The CDR3 nucleotides are TGTGCCAGCAGTTCCCCCTGGACAGTCGAAGCTTTCTTT.

This chain connects TRBV7-6 to TRBJ2-1, with 7 bases that match TRBD2. This CDR3 is 17 amino acids long. Germline V gives CDR1 SGHVS, CDR2 FNYEAQ. The junction had 12 bases not matched to a gene; V was cut back by 1 base and J by 6 bases. The chain's CDR3 is CASSLVARRESGNEQFF. For the CDR3, the DNA is TGTGCCAGCAGCTTAGTGGCTCGGCGGGAGAGTGGCAATGAGCAGTTCTTC.

This chain joins TRBV6-5 and TRBJ1-5, with 8 bases fitting TRBD1. V gave up 6 bases and J gave up 4 bases; unmatched junction bases: 8. Germline CDR1 and CDR2: MNHEY and SVGAGI. This CDR3 region has 15 residues. CDR3 residues: CASSPDRARNQPQHF. The CDR3 DNA sequence: TGTGCCAGCAGCCCGGACAGGGCCCGGAATCAGCCCCAGCATTTT.

The chain links TRBV13 to TRBJ2-7; 11 bases match TRBD1. Trimming at V came to 8 bases and at J to 4 bases, leaving 13 bases not matched to a gene. This CDR3 is 16 amino acids long. In germline, CDR1 is PRHDT, CDR2 FYEKMQ (reference sequence). The CDR3 sequence: CASATDPGTGGYEQYF. The CDR3 DNA follows: TGTGCCAGCGCCACTGACCCCGGGACAGGGGGTTACGAGCAGTACTTC.

The chain recombines TRBV7-9 with TRBJ2-3; TRBD1 matches at 8 bases. The CDR3 extends over 19 amino acids. Trimming took 3 bases from V and 2 from J; bases not matched to a gene: 16. In germline, CDR1 is SEHNR, CDR2 FQNEAQ (reference sequence). CDR3 in DNA: TGTGCCAGCAGCTTTCCAGGGGGCCCTTCGCGGGACCTCACAGATACGCAGTATTTT. As protein: CASSFPGGPSRDLTDTQYF.

This CDR3 reads CASTRVSSYNEQFF. CDR3 bases: TGTGCCAGCACCCGGGTGAGCTCCTACAATGAGCAGTTCTTC. The chain employs TRBV2 and TRBJ2-1, with D uncertain. Germline V CDR1 and CDR2: SNHLY, FYNNEI. Trimming left V 7 bases short and J 0 bases short, with 10 bases between. This CDR3 region has 14 residues.

This chain connects TRBV18 to TRBJ2-2; a possible D gene is TRBD2 (5 bases). V gave up 5 bases and J gave up 1 base, with 14 bases separating them. The CDR3 consists of 16 residues. In germline, CDR1 is KGHSH, CDR2 LQKENI. Here the CDR3 DNA reads TGTGCCAGCTCAGCCGCGCGGGCGTTGAACACCGGGGAGCTGTTTTTT. It specifies CASSAARALNTGELFF.

This clone was observed a single time. The chain carries TRBV19 and TRBJ1-5; TRBD1 is a possible D gene (6 bases). This CDR3 has 16 residues. Germline lookup yields CDR1 LNHDA and CDR2 SQIVND (reference sequence). The V end was cut by 4 bases, the J end by 2 bases, with 15 bases between. CDR3 amino acids: CASSSSGGWGNQPQHF. In nucleotides, the CDR3 is TGTGCCAGTAGTAGTTCGGGGGGCTGGGGCAATCAGCCCCAGCATTTT.

The J gene is TRBJ2-1, the V gene TRBV5-1, with D possibly being TRBD1 (6 bases). Trimming left V 2 bases short and J 4 bases short, with 22 bases between. Germline V gene data show CDR1 as SGHRS and CDR2 as YFSETQ. This CDR3 is 18 amino acids long. CDR3: CASSFPTVGTSKYNEQFF. In DNA, the CDR3 is TGCGCCAGCAGCTTCCCAACTGTCGGGACATCGAAGTACAATGAGCAGTTCTTC.

V gene TRBV5-4 combines with J gene TRBJ1-1; 7 bases are a match to TRBD1. The CDR3 is 15 amino acids. Trimming at V came to 5 bases and at J to 5 bases, leaving 12 bases not matched to a gene. Per the germline V gene, CDR1 is SGHNT and CDR2 is YYREEE (reference sequence). The CDR3 nucleotides read TGTGCCAGCAGTATTGAGACAGGGAAAAGGACTGAAGCTTTCTTT. Its protein is CASSIETGKRTEAFF.